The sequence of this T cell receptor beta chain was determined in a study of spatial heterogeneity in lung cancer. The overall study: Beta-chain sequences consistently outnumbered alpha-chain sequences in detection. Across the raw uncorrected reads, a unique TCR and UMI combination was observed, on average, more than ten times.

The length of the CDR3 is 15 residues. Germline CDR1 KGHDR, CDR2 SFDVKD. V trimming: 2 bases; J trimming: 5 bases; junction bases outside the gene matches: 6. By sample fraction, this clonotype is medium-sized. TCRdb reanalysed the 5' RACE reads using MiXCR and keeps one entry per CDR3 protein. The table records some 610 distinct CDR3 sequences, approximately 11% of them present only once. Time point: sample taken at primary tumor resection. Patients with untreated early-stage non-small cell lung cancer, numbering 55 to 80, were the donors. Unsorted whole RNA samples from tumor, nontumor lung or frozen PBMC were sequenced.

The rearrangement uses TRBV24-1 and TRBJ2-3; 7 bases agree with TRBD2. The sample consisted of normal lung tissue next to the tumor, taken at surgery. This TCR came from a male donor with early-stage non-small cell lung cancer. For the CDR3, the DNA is TGTGCCACCAGTGATTCTGCAGGGAGGGAAGATACGCAGTATTTT. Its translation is CATSDSAGREDTQYF.